This entry features one TCR beta chain sequence. Antigen specificity is unknown. This sample is drawn from a study of T-cell memory formation after mild COVID-19. Overall study results and limits: For contracting clones, CD4+ ones sat mainly in CM and EM, CD8+ in EMRA. Pre-infection memory showed some responding clones, and this suggested that cross-reactive memory joined.

TCRdb analysed the 5' RACE reads with MiXCR anew, one entry per CDR3 protein. The table has 300,000 to 350,000 distinct CDR3 sequences, over 11% seen once. The V end was cut by 0 bases, the J end by 5 bases, with 11 bases between. There are 15 residues in the CDR3. Germline V gives CDR1 SGHDT, CDR2 YYEEEE. This sequence joins TRBV5-6 and TRBJ1-4; D is ambiguous. What was sequenced was PBMCs or a T cell subset sorted from them (not recorded which). The sequence was obtained from a man younger than 35 who had mild COVID-19 (a few samples of this study predate the infection). Cell type and time point are not known. The CDR3 nucleotides are TGTGCCAGCAGCTTGGTTGATAGGGCGAATGAAAAACTGTTTTTT. It is translated as CASSLVDRANEKLFF.